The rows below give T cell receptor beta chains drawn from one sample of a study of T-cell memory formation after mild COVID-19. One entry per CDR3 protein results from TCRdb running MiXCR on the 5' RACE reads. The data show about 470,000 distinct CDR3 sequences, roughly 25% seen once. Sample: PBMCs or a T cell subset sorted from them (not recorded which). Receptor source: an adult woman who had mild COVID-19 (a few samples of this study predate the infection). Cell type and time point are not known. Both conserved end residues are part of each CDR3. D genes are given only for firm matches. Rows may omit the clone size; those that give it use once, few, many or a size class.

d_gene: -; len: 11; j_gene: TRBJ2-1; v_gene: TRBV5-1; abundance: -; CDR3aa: CASSLDTPQFF; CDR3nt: TGCGCCAGCAGCTTGGATACCCCCCAGTTCTTC
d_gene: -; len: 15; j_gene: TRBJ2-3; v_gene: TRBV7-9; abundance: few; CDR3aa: CASSLAGISTDTQYF; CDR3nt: TGTGCCAGCAGCTTAGCGGGGATTAGCACAGATACGCAGTATTTT
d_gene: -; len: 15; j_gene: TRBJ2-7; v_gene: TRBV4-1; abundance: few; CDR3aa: CASSQPGERSYEQYF; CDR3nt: TGCGCCAGCAGCCAACCGGGCGAGCGGAGCTACGAGCAGTACTTC
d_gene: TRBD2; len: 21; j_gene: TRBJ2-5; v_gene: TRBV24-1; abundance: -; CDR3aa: CATSDRTSGRAGNLDQETQYF; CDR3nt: TGTGCCACCAGTGATCGGACTAGCGGGAGGGCCGGTAATCTCGACCAAGAGACCCAGTACTTC
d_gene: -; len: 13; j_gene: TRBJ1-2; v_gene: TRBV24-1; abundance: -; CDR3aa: CATSDRASHGYTF; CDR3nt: TGTGCCACCAGTGACAGGGCCAGCCATGGCTACACCTTC
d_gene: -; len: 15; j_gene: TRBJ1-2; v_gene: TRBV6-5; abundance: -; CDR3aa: CASSYRAPQGHGYTF; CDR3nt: TGTGCCAGCAGTTACCGGGCCCCGCAGGGCCATGGCTACACCTTC
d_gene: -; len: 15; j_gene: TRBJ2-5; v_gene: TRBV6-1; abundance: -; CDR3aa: CASSEEAGNQETQYF; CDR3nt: TGTGCCAGCAGTGAAGAGGCGGGAAACCAAGAGACCCAGTACTTC
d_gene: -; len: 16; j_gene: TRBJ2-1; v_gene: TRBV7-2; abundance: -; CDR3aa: CASSTRPGIAYNEQFF; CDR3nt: TGTGCCAGCAGCACCCGACCAGGGATCGCCTACAATGAGCAGTTCTTC
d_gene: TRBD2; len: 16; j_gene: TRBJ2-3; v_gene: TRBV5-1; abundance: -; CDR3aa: CASSFELAVSTDTQYF; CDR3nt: TGCGCCAGCAGCTTCGAACTAGCGGTTAGCACAGATACGCAGTATTTT
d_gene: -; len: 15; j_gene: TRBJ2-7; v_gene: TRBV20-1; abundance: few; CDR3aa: CSARDPRRQSYEQYF; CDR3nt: TGCAGTGCAAGAGACCCCCGACGACAGTCCTACGAGCAGTACTTC
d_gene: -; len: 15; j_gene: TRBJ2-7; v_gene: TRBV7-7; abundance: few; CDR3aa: CASSSSLWTDYEQYF; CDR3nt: TGTGCCAGCAGCTCCTCTCTGTGGACAGACTACGAGCAGTACTTC
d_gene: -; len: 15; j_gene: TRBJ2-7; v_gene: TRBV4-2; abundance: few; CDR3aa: CASSQEAAGVYEQYF; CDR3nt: TGTGCCAGCAGCCAAGAAGCGGCAGGGGTATACGAGCAGTACTTC
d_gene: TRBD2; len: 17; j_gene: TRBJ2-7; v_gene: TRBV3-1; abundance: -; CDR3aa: CASSQDIASSGRYEQYF; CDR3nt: TGTGCCAGCAGCCAAGATATCGCGTCTAGCGGGAGATACGAGCAGTACTTC
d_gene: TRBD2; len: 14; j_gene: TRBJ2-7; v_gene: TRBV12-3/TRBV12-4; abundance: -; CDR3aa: CASRPRESSYEQYF; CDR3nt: TGTGCCAGCAGACCGCGGGAGAGCTCCTACGAGCAGTACTTC
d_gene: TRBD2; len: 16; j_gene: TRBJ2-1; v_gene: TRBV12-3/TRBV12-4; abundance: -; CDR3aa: CASSLVGRALDNEQFF; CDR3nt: TGTGCCAGCAGTTTAGTCGGGAGGGCCTTGGACAATGAGCAGTTCTTC
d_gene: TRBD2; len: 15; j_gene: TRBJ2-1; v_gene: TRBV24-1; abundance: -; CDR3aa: CATRSGRFPPNEQFF; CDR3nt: TGTGCCACCCGAAGCGGGAGGTTTCCCCCTAATGAGCAGTTCTTC
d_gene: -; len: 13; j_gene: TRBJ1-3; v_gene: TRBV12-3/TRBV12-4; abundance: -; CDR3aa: CASSFGGGNTIYF; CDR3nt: TGTGCCAGCAGTTTCGGGGGTGGAAACACCATATATTTT
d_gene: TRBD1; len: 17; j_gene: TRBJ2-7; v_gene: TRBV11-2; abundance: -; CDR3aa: CASSPSDRAYPTYEQYF; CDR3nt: TGTGCCAGCAGCCCATCGGACAGGGCGTACCCCACCTACGAGCAGTACTTC
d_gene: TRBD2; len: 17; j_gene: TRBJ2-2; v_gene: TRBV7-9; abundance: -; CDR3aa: CASSPEGLAGHTGELFF; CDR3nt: TGTGCCAGCAGCCCCGAGGGACTAGCGGGCCACACCGGGGAGCTGTTTTTT
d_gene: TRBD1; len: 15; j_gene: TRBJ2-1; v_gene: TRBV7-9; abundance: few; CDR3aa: CASSRGTGAYNEQFF; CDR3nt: TGTGCCAGCAGCCGAGGGACAGGAGCCTACAATGAGCAGTTCTTC
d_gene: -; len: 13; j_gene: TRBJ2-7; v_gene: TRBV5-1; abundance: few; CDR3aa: CASSGEGEYEQYF; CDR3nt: TGCGCCAGCAGCGGCGAGGGGGAGTACGAGCAGTACTTC
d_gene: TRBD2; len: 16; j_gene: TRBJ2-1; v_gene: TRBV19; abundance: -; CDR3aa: CASSIVGLAEFNEQFF; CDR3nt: TGTGCCAGTAGTATAGTTGGACTAGCGGAGTTCAATGAGCAGTTCTTC
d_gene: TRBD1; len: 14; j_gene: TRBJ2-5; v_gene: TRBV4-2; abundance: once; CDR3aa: CASRSTGSAETQYF; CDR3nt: TGTGCCAGCAGGTCGACAGGGTCGGCAGAGACCCAGTACTTC
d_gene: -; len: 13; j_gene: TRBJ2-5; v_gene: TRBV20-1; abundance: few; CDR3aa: CSAPVPRLGTQYF; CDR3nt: TGCAGTGCTCCTGTGCCCCGGTTGGGGACCCAGTACTTC
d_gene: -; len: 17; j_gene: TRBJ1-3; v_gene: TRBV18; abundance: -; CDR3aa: CASSPRRGERSGNTIYF; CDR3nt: TGTGCCAGCTCACCCCGACGGGGGGAAAGGTCTGGAAACACCATATATTTT
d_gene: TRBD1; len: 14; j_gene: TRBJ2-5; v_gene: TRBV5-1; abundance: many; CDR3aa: CASSLSGGEETQYF; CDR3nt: TGCGCCAGCAGCCTTTCAGGGGGCGAAGAGACCCAGTACTTC
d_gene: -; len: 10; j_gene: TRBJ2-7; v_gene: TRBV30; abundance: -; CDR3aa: CAFGMVEQYF; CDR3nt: TGTGCCTTCGGAATGGTCGAGCAGTACTTC
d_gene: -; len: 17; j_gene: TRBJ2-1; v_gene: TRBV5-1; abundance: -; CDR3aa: CASSPTGLAGENNEQFF; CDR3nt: TGCGCCAGCAGCCCGACGGGGTTAGCAGGGGAGAACAATGAGCAGTTCTTC
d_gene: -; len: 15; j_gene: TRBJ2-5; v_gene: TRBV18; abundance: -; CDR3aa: CASSPLPGFQETQYF; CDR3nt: TGTGCCAGCTCACCCCTACCGGGATTCCAAGAGACCCAGTACTTC
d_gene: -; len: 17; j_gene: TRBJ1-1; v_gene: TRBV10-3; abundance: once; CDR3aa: CAISVGGAPTPNTEAFF; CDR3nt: TGTGCCATCAGTGTCGGAGGGGCCCCGACGCCGAACACTGAAGCTTTCTTT
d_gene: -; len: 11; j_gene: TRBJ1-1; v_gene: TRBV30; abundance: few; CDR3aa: CAWSVLSEAFF; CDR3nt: TGTGCCTGGAGTGTTTTGTCTGAAGCTTTCTTT
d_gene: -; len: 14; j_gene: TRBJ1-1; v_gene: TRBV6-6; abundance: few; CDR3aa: CASSPRPANTEAFF; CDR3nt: TGTGCCAGCAGTCCCCGACCGGCGAACACTGAAGCTTTCTTT
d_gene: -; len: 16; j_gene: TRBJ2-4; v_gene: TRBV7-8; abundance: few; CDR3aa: CASSLGRSLAKNIQYF; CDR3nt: TGTGCCAGCAGCTTAGGCCGGAGTCTAGCCAAAAACATTCAGTACTTC
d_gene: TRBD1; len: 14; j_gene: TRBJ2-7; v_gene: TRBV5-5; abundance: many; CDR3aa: CASSLGQGNYEQYF; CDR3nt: TGTGCCAGCAGCTTGGGACAGGGAAACTACGAGCAGTACTTC
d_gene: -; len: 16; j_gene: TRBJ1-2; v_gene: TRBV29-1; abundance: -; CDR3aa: CSVEGTMNARPYGYTF; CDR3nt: TGCAGCGTTGAAGGGACAATGAACGCCAGGCCTTATGGCTACACCTTC
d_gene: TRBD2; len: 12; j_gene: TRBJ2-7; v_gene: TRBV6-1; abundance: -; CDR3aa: CATSGDYYEQYF; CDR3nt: TGTGCCACCAGCGGGGATTATTACGAGCAGTACTTC
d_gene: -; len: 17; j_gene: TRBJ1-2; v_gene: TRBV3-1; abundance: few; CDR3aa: CASSQGNRRTPNYGYTF; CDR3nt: TGTGCCAGCAGTCAGGGAAATAGAAGGACACCAAACTATGGCTACACCTTC
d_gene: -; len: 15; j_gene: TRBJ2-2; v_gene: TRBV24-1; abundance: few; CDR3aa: CATSDFKTGRRELFF; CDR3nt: TGTGCCACCAGTGACTTCAAGACTGGACGCCGGGAGCTGTTTTTT
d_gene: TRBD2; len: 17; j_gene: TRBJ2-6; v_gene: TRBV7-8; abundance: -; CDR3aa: CAKQRLAGISGANVLTF; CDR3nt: TGTGCCAAGCAACGACTAGCGGGTATCTCTGGGGCCAACGTCCTGACTTTC
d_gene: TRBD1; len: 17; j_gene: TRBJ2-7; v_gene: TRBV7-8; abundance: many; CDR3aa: CASSPGTGGLSSYEQYF; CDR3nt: TGTGCCAGCAGCCCTGGGACAGGGGGGCTCAGCTCCTACGAGCAGTACTTC
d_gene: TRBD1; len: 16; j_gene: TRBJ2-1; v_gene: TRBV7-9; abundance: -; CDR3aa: CASSLGGTGGRYEQFF; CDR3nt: TGTGCCAGCAGCTTAGGTGGGACAGGGGGTCGCTATGAGCAGTTCTTC
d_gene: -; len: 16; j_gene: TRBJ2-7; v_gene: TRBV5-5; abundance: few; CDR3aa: CASSLDPGHSPYEQYF; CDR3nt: TGTGCCAGCAGCTTGGACCCCGGGCACTCTCCCTACGAGCAGTACTTC
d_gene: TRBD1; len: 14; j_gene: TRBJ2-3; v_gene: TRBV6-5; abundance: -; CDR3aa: CASSGTGHADTQYF; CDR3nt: TGTGCCAGCTCCGGGACAGGGCATGCAGATACGCAGTATTTT
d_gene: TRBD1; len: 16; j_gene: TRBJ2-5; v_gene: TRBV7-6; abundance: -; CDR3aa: CASSTRTGPSQETQYF; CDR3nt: TGTGCCAGCAGCACTCGGACAGGCCCGTCCCAAGAGACCCAGTACTTC
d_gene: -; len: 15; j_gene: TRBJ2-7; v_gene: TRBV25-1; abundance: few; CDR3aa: CASSETRTVAWEQYF; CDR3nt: TGTGCCAGCAGTGAAACTAGGACAGTGGCCTGGGAGCAGTACTTC
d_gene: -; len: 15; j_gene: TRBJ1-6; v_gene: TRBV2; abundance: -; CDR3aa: CASSEEGSYNSPLHF; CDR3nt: TGTGCCAGCAGTGAAGAGGGCTCCTATAATTCACCCCTCCACTTT
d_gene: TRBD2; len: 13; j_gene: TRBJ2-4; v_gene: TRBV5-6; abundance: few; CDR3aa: CASSAGLENIQYF; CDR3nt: TGTGCCAGCAGCGCGGGACTAGAAAACATTCAGTACTTC
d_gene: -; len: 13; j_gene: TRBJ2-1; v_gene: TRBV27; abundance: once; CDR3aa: CASTSIINNEQFF; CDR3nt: TGTGCCAGCACGTCGATCATTAACAATGAGCAGTTCTTC